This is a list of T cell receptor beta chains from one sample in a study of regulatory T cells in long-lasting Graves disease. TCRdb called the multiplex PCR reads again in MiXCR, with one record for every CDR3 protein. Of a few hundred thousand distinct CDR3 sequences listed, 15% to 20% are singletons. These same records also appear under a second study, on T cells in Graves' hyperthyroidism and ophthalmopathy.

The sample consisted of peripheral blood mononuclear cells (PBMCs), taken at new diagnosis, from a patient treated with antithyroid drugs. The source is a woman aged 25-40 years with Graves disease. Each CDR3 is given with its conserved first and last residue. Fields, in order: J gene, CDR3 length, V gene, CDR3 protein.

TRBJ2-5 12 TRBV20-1 CSARTGGETQYF
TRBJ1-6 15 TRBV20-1 CSAMVGGRGASPLHF
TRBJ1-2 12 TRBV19 CASSDRVYGYTF
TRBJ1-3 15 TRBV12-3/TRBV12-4 CASSPGTRTGNTIYF
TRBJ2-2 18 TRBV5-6 CASSYPPYRDRDFGELFF
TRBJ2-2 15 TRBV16 CASSLTGWKSGELFF
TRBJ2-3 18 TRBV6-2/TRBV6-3 CASSYPRDRVDGTDTQYF
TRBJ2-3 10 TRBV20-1 CSAVEDTQYF
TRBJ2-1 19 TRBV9 CASSVAAGGTSGTYNEQFF
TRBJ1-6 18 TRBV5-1 CASSEFETDLKVGSPLHF
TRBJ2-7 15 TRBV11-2 CASSLDPQGAYEQYF
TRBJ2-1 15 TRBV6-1 CASSDRDGDYNEQFF
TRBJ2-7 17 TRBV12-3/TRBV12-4 CASSLGPGRGRAYEQYF
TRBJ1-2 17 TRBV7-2 CASSPVGGSSFTYGYTF
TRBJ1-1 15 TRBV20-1 CSAPRQSNLFTEAFF
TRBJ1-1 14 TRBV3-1 CASTPGSLSFEAFF
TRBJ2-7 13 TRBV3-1 CASSQRGAREQYF
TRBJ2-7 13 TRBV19 CASSSADDYEQYF
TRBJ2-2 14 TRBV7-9 CASSIVGGTGELFF
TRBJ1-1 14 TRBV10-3 CASSYVLMNTEAFF
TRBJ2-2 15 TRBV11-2 CASSLDLGMGGELFF
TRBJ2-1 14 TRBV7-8 CASSLAPLGNEQFF
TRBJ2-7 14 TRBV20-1 CSARRQAVSYEQYF
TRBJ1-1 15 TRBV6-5 CASSSPTDLNTEAFF
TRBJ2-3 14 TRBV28 CASSYRQGPDTQYF
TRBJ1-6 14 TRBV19 CASSIQGNNSPLHF
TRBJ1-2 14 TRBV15 CATSRDERSYGYTF
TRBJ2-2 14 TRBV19 CASSFYRETGELFF
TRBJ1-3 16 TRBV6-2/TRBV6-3 CASSYRGGGSGNTIYF
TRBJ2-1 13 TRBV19 CASSIETYNEQFF
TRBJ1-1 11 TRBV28 CASSWRTEAFF
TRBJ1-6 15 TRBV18 CASSPFTGDNSPLHF
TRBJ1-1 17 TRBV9 CASSAGVRGAYNTEAFF
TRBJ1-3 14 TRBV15 CATTAGGAGNTIYF
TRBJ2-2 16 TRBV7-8 CASTHSAVLNTGELFF
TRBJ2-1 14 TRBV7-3 CASSTGQGNSEQFF
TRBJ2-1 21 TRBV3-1 CASSQDQGTSGGAVIENEQFF
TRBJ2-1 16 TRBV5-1 CASSFLAGSSYNEQFF
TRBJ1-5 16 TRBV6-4 CASSEKLETYYQPQHF
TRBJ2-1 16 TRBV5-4 CASSARTSGVYGEQFF
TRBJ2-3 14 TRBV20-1 CSARAGGARDTQYF
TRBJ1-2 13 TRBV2 CASSRTGLYGYTF
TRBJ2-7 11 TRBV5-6 CASVYGGEQYF
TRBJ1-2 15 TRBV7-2 CASSPSDDAAYGYTF
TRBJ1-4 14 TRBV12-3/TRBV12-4 CASSLSGPYEKLFF
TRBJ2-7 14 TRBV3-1 CASSPFGGHYEQYF
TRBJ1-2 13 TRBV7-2 CASSFPPNNGYTF
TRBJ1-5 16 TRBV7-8 CASSLADRAGNQPQHF
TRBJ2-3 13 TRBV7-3 CASSFDRDNTQYF
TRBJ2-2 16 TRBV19 CASRPDGRYFAGELFF
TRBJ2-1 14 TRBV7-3 CASSPSGIHNEQFF
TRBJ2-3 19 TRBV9 CASSIRKGGIIRSGDTQYF
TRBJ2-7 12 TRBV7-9 CASSLLNYEQYF
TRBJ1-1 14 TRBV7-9 CASNAGRGYTEAFF
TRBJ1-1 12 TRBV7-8 CASGARTGRAFF
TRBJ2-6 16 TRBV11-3 CASSSKLGAGANVLTF
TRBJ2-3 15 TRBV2 CASSEVGGHTDTQYF
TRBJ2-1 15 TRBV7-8 CASSQETSGVDEQFF
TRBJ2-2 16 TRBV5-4 CASSPDREGATGELFF
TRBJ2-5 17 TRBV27 CASSLSGLAANQETQYF